This T cell receptor beta chain originates from a study of a mutant IDH1 vaccine in newly diagnosed glioma. Study-wide context: Pretreatment consisted of radiotherapy, temozolomide, or both, with most receiving both.

Germline loops: CDR1 MNHNY, CDR2 SVGAGI (reference sequence). Trimming cost V 5 bases and J 6 bases; bases outside gene matches: 1. The CDR3 contains 12 residues. Notes on the study in general: Seemingly, top peripheral T cell clonotype changes bore no relation to pseudoprogression. Patients showed vaccine-induced immune responses at a rate of roughly 93%.

Regarding this clone: Its antigen is not known.

Only in-frame clones appear in the TCRdb table, and some are missing; sequencing was by immunoSEQ multiplex PCR. The table includes roughly 46,000 clones, roughly 85% detected once. This sample's time point: baseline, week 1 (first vaccination visit). The treatment is: pre-vaccination baseline after standard-of-care therapy. The donors had new WHO grade 3 or 4 astrocytomas; these were IDH1-mutant and ATRX-lost. Sample: PBMCs, taken from a glioma patient treated with radiotherapy, temozolomide or both. The receptor was derived from a man aged 35-49 years with glioma. The V and J genes are TRBV6-6 and TRBJ2-7, with TRBD1 matching 10 bases. The CDR3 bases are TGTGCCAGCAGTCGGGACAGGGGCGAGCAGTACTTC. Translation gives CASSRDRGEQYF.